The rows below give T cell receptor beta chains drawn from one sample of a study of blood T cell repertoires in COVID-19. Only in-frame clones appear in the TCRdb table, and some are missing; sequencing was by immunoSEQ multiplex PCR. The top ten hold around 4.9% of the sample, which has 90,000 to 95,000 clones, around 90% seen once. Sequencing was carried out using peripheral blood. Receptors were obtained from a woman of 80 years or more with active COVID-19. Both conserved end residues are part of each CDR3. D genes are given only for firm matches. The size field is filled for only some rows; it gives once, few, many or a size class.

abundance: -; d_gene: -; j_gene: TRBJ1-5; v_gene: TRBV27; CDR3aa: CASSFLNQPQHF; CDR3nt: TGTGCCAGCAGTTTTCTCAATCAGCCCCAGCATTTT
abundance: -; d_gene: TRBD1; j_gene: TRBJ1-1; v_gene: TRBV19; CDR3aa: CASSRSDREVAEAFF; CDR3nt: TGTGCCAGTAGTCGTTCGGACAGGGAGGTGGCTGAAGCTTTCTTT
abundance: once; d_gene: TRBD1; j_gene: TRBJ1-6; v_gene: TRBV28; CDR3aa: CASSFPGGATGYSPLHF; CDR3nt: TGTGCCAGCAGTTTTCCAGGGGGCGCGACAGGTTATTCACCCCTCCACTTT
abundance: few; d_gene: -; j_gene: TRBJ2-2; v_gene: TRBV28; CDR3aa: CASSLSTRTGELFF; CDR3nt: TGTGCCAGCAGTTTATCGACTAGAACTGGGGAGCTGTTTTTT
abundance: -; d_gene: TRBD2; j_gene: TRBJ2-7; v_gene: TRBV4-3; CDR3aa: CASSHTGERETIDEQYF; CDR3nt: TGCGCCAGCAGCCATACGGGAGAGCGGGAGACAATCGACGAGCAGTACTTC
abundance: -; d_gene: -; j_gene: TRBJ2-3; v_gene: TRBV18; CDR3aa: CASSDPGTSTDTQYF; CDR3nt: TGTGCCAGCTCAGACCCAGGGACTAGCACAGATACGCAGTATTTT
abundance: -; d_gene: -; j_gene: TRBJ1-2; v_gene: TRBV27; CDR3aa: CASGANYGYTF; CDR3nt: TGTGCCAGCGGAGCGAACTATGGCTACACCTTC
abundance: -; d_gene: -; j_gene: TRBJ2-7; v_gene: TRBV5-8; CDR3aa: CASNPLAENEQYF; CDR3nt: TGTGCCAGCAACCCCTTGGCCGAAAACGAGCAGTACTTC
abundance: -; d_gene: TRBD2; j_gene: TRBJ2-7; v_gene: TRBV4-2; CDR3aa: CASRGFGVAGSYEQYF; CDR3nt: TGTGCCAGCAGAGGTTTCGGAGTAGCGGGGAGTTACGAGCAGTACTTC
abundance: -; d_gene: TRBD1; j_gene: TRBJ1-4; v_gene: TRBV29-1; CDR3aa: CSARDSTLEANEKLFF; CDR3nt: TGCAGCGCCCGGGACAGCACCCTTGAGGCTAATGAAAAACTGTTTTTT
abundance: -; d_gene: -; j_gene: TRBJ2-1; v_gene: TRBV7-2; CDR3aa: CASSLAPPTSYNEQFF; CDR3nt: TGTGCCAGCAGCTTAGCTCCCCCTACCTCCTACAATGAGCAGTTCTTC
abundance: -; d_gene: TRBD1; j_gene: TRBJ1-2; v_gene: TRBV7-2; CDR3aa: CASRQGTVPYGYTF; CDR3nt: TGTGCCAGCCGACAGGGTACTGTCCCCTATGGCTACACCTTC
abundance: -; d_gene: -; j_gene: TRBJ1-5; v_gene: TRBV3-1/TRBV3-2; CDR3aa: CASSPGAHQPQHF; CDR3nt: TGTGCCAGCAGCCCAGGGGCCCATCAGCCCCAGCATTTT
abundance: -; d_gene: TRBD1; j_gene: TRBJ2-5; v_gene: TRBV6-4; CDR3aa: CASSRQGQETQYF; CDR3nt: TGTGCCAGCAGTAGACAGGGTCAGGAGACCCAGTACTTC
abundance: -; d_gene: -; j_gene: TRBJ2-4; v_gene: TRBV12-3/TRBV12-4; CDR3aa: CASSQGDIQYF; CDR3nt: TGTGCCAGCAGCCAAGGGGACATTCAGTACTTC
abundance: -; d_gene: TRBD1; j_gene: TRBJ2-2; v_gene: TRBV5-6; CDR3aa: CASSYDRGGTGELFF; CDR3nt: TGTGCCAGCAGCTATGACAGGGGTGGCACCGGGGAGCTGTTTTTT
abundance: -; d_gene: -; j_gene: TRBJ2-7; v_gene: TRBV7-3; CDR3aa: CASSPGGSYEQYF; CDR3nt: TGTGCCAGCAGCCCTGGCGGATCCTACGAGCAGTACTTC
abundance: -; d_gene: -; j_gene: TRBJ2-3; v_gene: TRBV5-6; CDR3aa: CASTSGTSTDTQYF; CDR3nt: TGTGCCAGCACCTCGGGAACTAGCACAGATACGCAGTATTTT
abundance: -; d_gene: TRBD1; j_gene: TRBJ2-7; v_gene: TRBV19; CDR3aa: CASSVTGADEQYF; CDR3nt: TGTGCCAGTAGTGTCACAGGGGCGGACGAGCAGTACTTC
abundance: -; d_gene: TRBD2; j_gene: TRBJ2-1; v_gene: TRBV7-2; CDR3aa: CASSDRTSGGAYNEQFF; CDR3nt: TGTGCCAGCAGCGACCGGACTAGCGGAGGGGCCTACAATGAGCAGTTCTTC
abundance: -; d_gene: -; j_gene: TRBJ1-5; v_gene: TRBV7-2; CDR3aa: CASSLPTDRGQPQHF; CDR3nt: TGTGCCAGCAGCTTACCCACGGACAGAGGACAGCCCCAGCATTTT
abundance: -; d_gene: -; j_gene: TRBJ2-3; v_gene: TRBV5-6; CDR3aa: CASSLGSLTDTQYF; CDR3nt: TGTGCCAGCAGCTTGGGTAGCCTCACAGATACGCAGTATTTT